This T cell receptor (beta chain) was documented in a study of blood T cell repertoires in COVID-19. As for the study in general: From T cells, B-cell-depleted T cells, or PBMCs came the material, which was cDNA or gDNA.

The CDR3 covers 15 residues. Germline assignment: CDR1 MGHRA and CDR2 YSYEKL. The V gene lost 7 bases and the J gene lost 3 bases, with 18 bases spanning the gap. The method was immunoSEQ multiplex PCR; TCRdb's version includes in-frame clones alone and lacks a portion of them. The sample records roughly 100,000 clones, approximately 89% being singletons. The chain is built from TRBV4-1 and TRBJ1-2; perhaps TRBD1 as D (6 bases). Material for sequencing was peripheral blood. The sequence came from a woman aged 80 or over in a cohort sampled during active COVID-19. This CDR3 reads CASTHTPGADYGYTF. The CDR3 nucleotides are TGCGCCAGCACTCATACTCCAGGGGCAGACTATGGCTACACCTTC.